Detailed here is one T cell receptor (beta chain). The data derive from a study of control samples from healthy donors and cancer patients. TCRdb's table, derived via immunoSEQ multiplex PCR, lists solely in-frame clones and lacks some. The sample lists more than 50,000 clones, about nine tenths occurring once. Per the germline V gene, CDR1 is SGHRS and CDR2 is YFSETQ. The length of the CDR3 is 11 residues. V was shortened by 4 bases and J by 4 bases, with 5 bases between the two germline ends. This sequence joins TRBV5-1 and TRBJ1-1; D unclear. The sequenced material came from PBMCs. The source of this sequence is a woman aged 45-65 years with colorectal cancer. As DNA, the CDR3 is TGCGCCAGCAGCCCTGGCACTGAAGCTTTCTTT. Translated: CASSPGTEAFF. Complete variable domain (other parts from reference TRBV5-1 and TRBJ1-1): KAGVTQTPRYLIKTRGQQVTLSCSPISGHRSVSWYQQTPGQGLQFLFEYFSETQRNKGNFPGRFSGRQFSNSRSEMNVSTLELGDSALYLCASSPGTEAFFGQGTRLTVV.